This T cell receptor (beta chain) appears in the sequencing data of a study of cytomegalovirus exposure and HLA in healthy donors. Primers: 60 Vbeta forward and 13 Jbeta reverse. In the original analysis: Tens of millions of unique TCR beta chains, about 12 million shared, were counted in a later analysis. Libraries were prepared by immunoSEQ multiplex PCR; TCRdb keeps only in-frame clonotypes and omits some of them. Clonal size and the V and J genes are those of that table, whereas D and trimming came from the DNA. This table holds more than 100,000 clones. Whole-study results and caveats: When a later analysis was performed, an Asian-associated ancestry cluster reportedly had fewer N-insertions than the approximately 680-donor mean.

CDR1 and CDR2 (germline): SNHLY, FYNNEI. CDR3 length equals 12 residues. V shed 7 bases and J shed 2 bases, with 7 bases lying between them. Worth noting for this clone: What it binds is not known.

Sequences were obtained from PBMCs. This TCR was recovered from a woman aged 40-49 years in good health and CMV-seronegative. The V and J genes are TRBV2 and TRBJ2-3; D is uncertain. The CDR3 region has the DNA TGTGCCAGCACCAGTATCACAGATACGCAGTATTTT. It encodes CASTSITDTQYF.